The clone carrying this TCR beta chain has just a few counts. Its cognate antigen is unknown. This entry is derived from a study of blood T cell dynamics during melanoma immunotherapy. Whole-study findings and limits: The study could not tell melanoma-specific clones from general immune activation.

Some clones are missing from TCRdb's copy, which holds only in-frame ones; the method was immunoSEQ multiplex PCR. The sample contains approximately 4,900 clones, about 86% of which appear only once. The time point is: pre-treatment baseline. The TCR comes from a human donor with melanoma. The sample in question was blood, obtained from a patient treated with checkpoint blockade.

The CDR3 DNA reads TGTGCCAGCAGTTACTCGAAAAATCCCCCCAATGAGCAGTTCTTC. Translation gives CASSYSKNPPNEQFF. V is TRBV6-5 and J is TRBJ2-1; D remains unclear. The CDR3 is 15 amino acids. CDR1 and CDR2 from the germline V gene are MNHEY and SVGAGI. Between the trimmed V and J ends, which lost 0 bases and 6 bases, there was a span of 12 bases.